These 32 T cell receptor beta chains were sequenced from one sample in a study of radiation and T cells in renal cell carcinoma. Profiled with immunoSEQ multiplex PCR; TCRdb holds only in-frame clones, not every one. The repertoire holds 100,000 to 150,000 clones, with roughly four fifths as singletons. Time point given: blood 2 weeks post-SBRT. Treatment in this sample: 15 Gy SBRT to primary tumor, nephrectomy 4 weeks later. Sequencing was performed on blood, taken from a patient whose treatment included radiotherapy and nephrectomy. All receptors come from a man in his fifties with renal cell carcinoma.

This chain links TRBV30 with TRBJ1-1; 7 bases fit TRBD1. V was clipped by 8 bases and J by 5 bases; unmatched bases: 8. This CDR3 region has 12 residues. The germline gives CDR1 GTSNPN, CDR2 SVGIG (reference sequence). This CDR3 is CALDREGTEAFF. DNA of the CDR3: TGTGCCCTCGACAGGGAGGGGACTGAAGCTTTCTTT.

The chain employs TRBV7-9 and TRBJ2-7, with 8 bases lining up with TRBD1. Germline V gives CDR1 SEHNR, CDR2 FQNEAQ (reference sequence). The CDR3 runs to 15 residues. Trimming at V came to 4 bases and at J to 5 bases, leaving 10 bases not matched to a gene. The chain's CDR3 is CASSWGQARVDEQYF. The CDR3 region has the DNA TGTGCCAGCAGCTGGGGACAGGCGAGAGTGGACGAGCAGTACTTC.

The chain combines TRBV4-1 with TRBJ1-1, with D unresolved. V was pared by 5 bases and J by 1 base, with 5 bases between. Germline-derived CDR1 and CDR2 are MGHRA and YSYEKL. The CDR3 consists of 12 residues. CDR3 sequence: CASSFRNTEAFF. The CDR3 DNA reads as TGCGCCAGCAGCTTCAGGAACACTGAAGCTTTCTTT.

CDR3: CASSTDNEIEAFF. In DNA, the CDR3 is TGCGCCAGCTCCACGGACAATGAAATAGAAGCTTTCTTT. The rearrangement joins TRBV5-1 to TRBJ1-1, with D perhaps matching TRBD1 (5 bases). Trimming pared 7 bases from V and 8 bases from J, leaving 18 bases between. From germline, CDR1 is SGHRS and CDR2 YFSETQ. This CDR3 region has 13 residues.

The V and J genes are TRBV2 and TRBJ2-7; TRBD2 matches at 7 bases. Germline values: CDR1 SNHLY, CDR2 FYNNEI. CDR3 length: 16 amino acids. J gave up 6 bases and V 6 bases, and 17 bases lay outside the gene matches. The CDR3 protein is CASRETSGGGPPEQYF. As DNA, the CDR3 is TGTGCCAGCAGGGAAACCTCTGGGGGGGGTCCACCCGAGCAGTACTTC.

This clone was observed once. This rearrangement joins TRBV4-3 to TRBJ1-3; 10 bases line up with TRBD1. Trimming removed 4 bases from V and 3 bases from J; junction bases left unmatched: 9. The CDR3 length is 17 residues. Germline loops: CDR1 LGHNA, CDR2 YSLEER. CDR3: CASSPFAGQGFGNTIYF. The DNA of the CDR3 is TGCGCCAGCAGCCCCTTCGCGGGACAGGGGTTTGGAAACACCATATATTTT.

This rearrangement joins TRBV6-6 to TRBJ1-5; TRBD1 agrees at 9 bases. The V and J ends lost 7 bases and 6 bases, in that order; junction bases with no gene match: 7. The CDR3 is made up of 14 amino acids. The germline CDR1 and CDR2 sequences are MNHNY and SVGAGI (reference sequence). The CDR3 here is CASTTGTGSQPQHF. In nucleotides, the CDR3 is TGTGCCAGCACCACCGGGACAGGGAGTCAGCCCCAGCATTTT.

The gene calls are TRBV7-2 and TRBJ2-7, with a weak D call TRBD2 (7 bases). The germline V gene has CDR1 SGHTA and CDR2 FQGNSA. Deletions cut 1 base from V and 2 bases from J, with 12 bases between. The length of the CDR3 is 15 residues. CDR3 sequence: CASSLVGGDTYEQYF. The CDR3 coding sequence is TGTGCCAGCAGCTTAGTAGGGGGGGATACCTACGAGCAGTACTTC.

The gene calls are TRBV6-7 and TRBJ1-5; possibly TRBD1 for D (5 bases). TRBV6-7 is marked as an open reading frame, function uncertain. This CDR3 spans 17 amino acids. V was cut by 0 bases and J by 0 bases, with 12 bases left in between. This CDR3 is CASSYSIWGYSNQPQHF. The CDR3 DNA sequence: TGTGCCAGCAGTTACTCGATTTGGGGGTATAGCAATCAGCCCCAGCATTTT.

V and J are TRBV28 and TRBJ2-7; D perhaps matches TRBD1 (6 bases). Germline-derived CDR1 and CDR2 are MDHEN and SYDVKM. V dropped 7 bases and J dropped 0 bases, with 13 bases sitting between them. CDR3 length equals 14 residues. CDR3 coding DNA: TGTGCCAGCACAAACGCCAGGGGCTCCTACGAGCAGTACTTC. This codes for CASTNARGSYEQYF. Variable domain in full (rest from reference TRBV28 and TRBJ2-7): DVKVTQSSRYLVKRTGEKVFLECVQDMDHENMFWYRQDPGLGLRLIYFSYDVKMKEKGDIPEGYSVSREKKERFSLILESASTNQTSMYLCASTNARGSYEQYFGPGTRLTVT.

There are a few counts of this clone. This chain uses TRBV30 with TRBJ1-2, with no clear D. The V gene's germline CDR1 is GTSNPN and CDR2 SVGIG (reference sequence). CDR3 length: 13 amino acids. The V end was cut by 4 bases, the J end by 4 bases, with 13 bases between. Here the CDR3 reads CAWTSSRVYGYTF. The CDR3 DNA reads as TGTGCCTGGACCTCCAGCCGGGTCTATGGCTACACCTTC.

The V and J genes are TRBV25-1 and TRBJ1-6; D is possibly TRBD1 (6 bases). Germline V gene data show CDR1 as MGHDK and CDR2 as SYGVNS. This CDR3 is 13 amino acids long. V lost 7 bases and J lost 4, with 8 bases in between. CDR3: CASNDRYNSPLHF. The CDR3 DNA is TGTGCCAGCAACGACAGGTATAATTCACCCCTCCACTTT.

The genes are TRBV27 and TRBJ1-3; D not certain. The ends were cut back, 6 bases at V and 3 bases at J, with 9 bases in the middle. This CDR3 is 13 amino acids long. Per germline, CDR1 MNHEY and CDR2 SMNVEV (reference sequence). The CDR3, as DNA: TGTGCCAGCAGCAATGACAATGGAAACACCATATATTTT. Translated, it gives CASSNDNGNTIYF.

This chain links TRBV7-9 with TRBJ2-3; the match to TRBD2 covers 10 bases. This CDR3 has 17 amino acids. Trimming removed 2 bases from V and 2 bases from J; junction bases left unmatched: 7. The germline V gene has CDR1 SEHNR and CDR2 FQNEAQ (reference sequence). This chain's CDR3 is CASSLSGGAWDTDTQYF. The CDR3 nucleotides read TGTGCCAGCAGCTTAAGCGGGGGGGCTTGGGACACAGATACGCAGTATTTT.

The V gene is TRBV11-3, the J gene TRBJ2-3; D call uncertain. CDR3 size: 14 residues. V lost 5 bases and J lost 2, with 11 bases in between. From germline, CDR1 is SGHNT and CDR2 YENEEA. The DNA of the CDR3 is TGTGCCAGCAGCCAGGACGGATACACAGATACGCAGTATTTT. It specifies CASSQDGYTDTQYF.

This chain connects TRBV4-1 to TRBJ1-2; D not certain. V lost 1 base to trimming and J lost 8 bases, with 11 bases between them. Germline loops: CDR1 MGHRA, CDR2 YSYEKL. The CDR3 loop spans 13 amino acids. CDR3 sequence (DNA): TGCGCCAGCAGCCAAGTGGCAGGATTAGGCTACACCTTC. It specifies CASSQVAGLGYTF.

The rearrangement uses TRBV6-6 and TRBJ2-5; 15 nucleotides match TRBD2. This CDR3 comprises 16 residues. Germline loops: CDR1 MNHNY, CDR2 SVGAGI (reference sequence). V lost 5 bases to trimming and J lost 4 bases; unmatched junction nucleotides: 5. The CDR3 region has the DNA TGTGCCAGCAGTCGGACTAGCGGGGGGGGTCGAGAGACCCAGTACTTC. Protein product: CASSRTSGGGRETQYF.

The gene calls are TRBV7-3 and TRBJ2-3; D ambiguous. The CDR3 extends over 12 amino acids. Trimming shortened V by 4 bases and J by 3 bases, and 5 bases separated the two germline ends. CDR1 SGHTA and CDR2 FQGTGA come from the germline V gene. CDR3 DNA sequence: TGTGCCAGCAGCTCCTCTACAGATACGCAGTATTTT. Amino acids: CASSSSTDTQYF.

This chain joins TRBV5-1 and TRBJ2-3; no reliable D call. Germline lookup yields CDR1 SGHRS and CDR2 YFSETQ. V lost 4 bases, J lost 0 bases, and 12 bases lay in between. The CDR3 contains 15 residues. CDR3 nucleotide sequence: TGCGCCAGCAGCGCGATCAGTACTAGCACAGATACGCAGTATTTT. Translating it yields CASSAISTSTDTQYF. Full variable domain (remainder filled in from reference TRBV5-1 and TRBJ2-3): KAGVTQTPRYLIKTRGQQVTLSCSPISGHRSVSWYQQTPGQGLQFLFEYFSETQRNKGNFPGRFSGRQFSNSRSEMNVSTLELGDSALYLCASSAISTSTDTQYFGPGTRLTVL.

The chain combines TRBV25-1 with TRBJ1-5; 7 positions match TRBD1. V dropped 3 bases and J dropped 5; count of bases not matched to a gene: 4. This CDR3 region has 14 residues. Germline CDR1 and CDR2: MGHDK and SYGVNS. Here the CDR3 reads CASSDVGGHQPQHF. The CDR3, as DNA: TGTGCCAGCAGTGACGTAGGGGGCCATCAGCCCCAGCATTTT.

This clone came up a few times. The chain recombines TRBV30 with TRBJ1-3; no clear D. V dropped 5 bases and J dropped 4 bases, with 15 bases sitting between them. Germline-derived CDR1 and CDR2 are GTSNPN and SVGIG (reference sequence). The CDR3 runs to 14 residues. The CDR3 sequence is CAWGPSFSGNTIYF. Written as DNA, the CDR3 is TGTGCCTGGGGACCATCCTTCTCCGGAAACACCATATATTTT.

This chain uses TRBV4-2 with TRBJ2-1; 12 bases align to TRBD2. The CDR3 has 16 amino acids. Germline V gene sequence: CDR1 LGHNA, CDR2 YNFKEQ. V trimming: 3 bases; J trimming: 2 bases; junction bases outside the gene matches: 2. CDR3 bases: TGTGCCAGCAGCCAGCTAGCGGGAGGGCCCTACAATGAGCAGTTCTTC. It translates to CASSQLAGGPYNEQFF.

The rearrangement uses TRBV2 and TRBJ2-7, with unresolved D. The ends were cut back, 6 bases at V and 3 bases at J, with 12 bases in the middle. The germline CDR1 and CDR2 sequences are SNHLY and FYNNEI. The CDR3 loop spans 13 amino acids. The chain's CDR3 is CASSPGRSYEQYF. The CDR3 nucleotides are TGTGCCAGCAGCCCCGGGCGCAGCTACGAGCAGTACTTC.

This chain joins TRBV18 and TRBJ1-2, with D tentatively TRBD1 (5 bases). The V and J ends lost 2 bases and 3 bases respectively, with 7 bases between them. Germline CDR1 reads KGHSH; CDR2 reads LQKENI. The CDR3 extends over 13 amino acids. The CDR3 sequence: CASSPSRDYGYTF. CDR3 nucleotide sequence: TGTGCCAGCTCACCAAGCAGGGACTATGGCTACACCTTC.

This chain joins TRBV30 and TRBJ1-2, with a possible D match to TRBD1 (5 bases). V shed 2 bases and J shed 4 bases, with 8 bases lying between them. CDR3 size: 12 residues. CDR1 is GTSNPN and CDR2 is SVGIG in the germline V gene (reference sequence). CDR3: CAWSRGPYGYTF. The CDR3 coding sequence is TGTGCCTGGAGTAGGGGACCCTATGGCTACACCTTC.

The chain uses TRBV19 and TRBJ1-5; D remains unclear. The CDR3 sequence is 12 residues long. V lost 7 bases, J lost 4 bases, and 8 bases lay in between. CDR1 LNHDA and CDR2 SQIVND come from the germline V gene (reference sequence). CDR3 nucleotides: TGTGCCAGTAACTATGGGAATCAGCCCCAGCATTTT. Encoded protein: CASNYGNQPQHF.

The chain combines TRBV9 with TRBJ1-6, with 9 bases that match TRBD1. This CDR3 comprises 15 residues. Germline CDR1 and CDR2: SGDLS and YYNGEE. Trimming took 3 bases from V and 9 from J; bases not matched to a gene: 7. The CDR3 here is CASSGGGQGGSPLHF. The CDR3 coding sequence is TGTGCCAGCAGCGGGGGGGGACAGGGTGGTTCACCCCTCCACTTT.

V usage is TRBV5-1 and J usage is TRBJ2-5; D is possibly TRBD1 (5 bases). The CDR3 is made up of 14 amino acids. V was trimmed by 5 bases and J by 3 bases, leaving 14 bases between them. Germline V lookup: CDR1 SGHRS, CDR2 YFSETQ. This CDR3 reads CASSTQGSEETQYF. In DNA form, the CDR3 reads TGCGCCAGCAGTACCCAGGGTTCAGAAGAGACCCAGTACTTC.

The CDR3 region is CASSSGVLASKETQYF. The CDR3 DNA follows: TGTGCCAGCAGCTCGGGGGTACTAGCGTCAAAAGAGACCCAGTACTTC. This chain uses TRBV13 with TRBJ2-5, with 7 bases aligning to TRBD2. CDR1 and CDR2 from the germline V gene are PRHDT and FYEKMQ (reference sequence). The CDR3 extends over 16 amino acids. The ends lost 4 bases at V and 3 bases at J; junction bases unmatched: 11.

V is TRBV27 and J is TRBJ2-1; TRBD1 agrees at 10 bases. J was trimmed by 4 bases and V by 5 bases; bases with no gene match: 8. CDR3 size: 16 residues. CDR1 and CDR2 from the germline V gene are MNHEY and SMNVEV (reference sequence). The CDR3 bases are TGTGCCAGCAGTGTGACAGGGGGCGGTGATTACAATGAGCAGTTCTTC. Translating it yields CASSVTGGGDYNEQFF.

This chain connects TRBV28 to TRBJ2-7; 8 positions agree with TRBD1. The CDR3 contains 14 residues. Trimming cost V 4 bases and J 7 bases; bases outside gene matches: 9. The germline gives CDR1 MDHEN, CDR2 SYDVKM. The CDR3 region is CASSSGQETWEQYF. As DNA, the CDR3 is TGTGCCAGCAGTTCGGGACAGGAGACGTGGGAGCAGTACTTC.

This CDR3 is CASSPGQGVSYTF. The CDR3 region has the DNA TGCGCCAGCAGCCCTGGACAGGGCGTTAGCTACACCTTC. The chain couples TRBV5-1 to TRBJ1-2, with TRBD1 matching 8 bases. The length of the CDR3 is 13 residues. The V segment lost 4 bases and the J segment 9 bases; nucleotides outside the gene matches: 8. The V gene's germline CDR1 is SGHRS and CDR2 YFSETQ.